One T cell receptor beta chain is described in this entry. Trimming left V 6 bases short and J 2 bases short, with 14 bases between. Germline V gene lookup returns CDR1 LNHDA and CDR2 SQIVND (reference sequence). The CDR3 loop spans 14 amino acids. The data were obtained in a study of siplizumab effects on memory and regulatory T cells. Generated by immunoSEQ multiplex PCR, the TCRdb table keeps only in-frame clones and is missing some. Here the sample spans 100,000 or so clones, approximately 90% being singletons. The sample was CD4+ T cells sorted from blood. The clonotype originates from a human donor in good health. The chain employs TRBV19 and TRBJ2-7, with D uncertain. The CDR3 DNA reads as TGTGCCAGTAGCCCATTGGGCTATGCCTACGAGCAGTACTTC. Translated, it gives CASSPLGYAYEQYF.